The TCR beta chain under discussion was sequenced for a study of blood T cell repertoires in COVID-19. Per the study methods: Quantification of nucleated cells was approximated via reference gene primer amplification. Generated by immunoSEQ multiplex PCR, the TCRdb table keeps only in-frame clones and is missing some. Clone size and V and J calls were adopted from that table, with D and trimming inferred from the DNA. The top ten hold approximately 1.5% of the sample, which has about 110,000 clones, 81% seen once. This sequence originates from a man aged 50-60 years with acute or convalescent COVID-19. Material: peripheral blood.

CDR3 loop: CASSRPGAYEQYF. CDR3 nucleotides: TGCGCCAGCAGCCGCCCGGGGGCCTACGAGCAGTACTTC. The chain combines TRBV5-1 with TRBJ2-7, with a tentative D call TRBD2 (6 bases). The CDR3 has 13 amino acids. The V gene lost 4 bases and the J gene lost 2 bases, with 10 bases spanning the gap. CDR1 and CDR2 (germline): SGHRS, YFSETQ. The whole variable domain, filled in from reference TRBV5-1 and TRBJ2-7, reads KAGVTQTPRYLIKTRGQQVTLSCSPISGHRSVSWYQQTPGQGLQFLFEYFSETQRNKGNFPGRFSGRQFSNSRSEMNVSTLELGDSALYLCASSRPGAYEQYFGPGTRLTVT.